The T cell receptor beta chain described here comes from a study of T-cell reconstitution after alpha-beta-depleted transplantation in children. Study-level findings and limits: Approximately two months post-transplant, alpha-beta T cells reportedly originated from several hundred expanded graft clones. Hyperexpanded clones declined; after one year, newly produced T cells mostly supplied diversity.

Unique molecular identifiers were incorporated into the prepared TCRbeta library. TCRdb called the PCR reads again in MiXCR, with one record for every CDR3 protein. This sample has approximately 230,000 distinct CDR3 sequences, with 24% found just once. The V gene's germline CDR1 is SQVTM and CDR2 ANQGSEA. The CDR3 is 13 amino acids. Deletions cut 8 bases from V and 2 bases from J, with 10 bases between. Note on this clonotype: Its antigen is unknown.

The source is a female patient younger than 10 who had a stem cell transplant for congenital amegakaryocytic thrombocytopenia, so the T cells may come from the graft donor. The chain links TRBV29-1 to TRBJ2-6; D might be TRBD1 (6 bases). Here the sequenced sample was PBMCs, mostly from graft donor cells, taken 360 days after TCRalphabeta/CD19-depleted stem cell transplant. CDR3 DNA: TGCAGCTCGAGGGACACTGGGGCCAACGTCCTGACTTTC. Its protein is CSSRDTGANVLTF.